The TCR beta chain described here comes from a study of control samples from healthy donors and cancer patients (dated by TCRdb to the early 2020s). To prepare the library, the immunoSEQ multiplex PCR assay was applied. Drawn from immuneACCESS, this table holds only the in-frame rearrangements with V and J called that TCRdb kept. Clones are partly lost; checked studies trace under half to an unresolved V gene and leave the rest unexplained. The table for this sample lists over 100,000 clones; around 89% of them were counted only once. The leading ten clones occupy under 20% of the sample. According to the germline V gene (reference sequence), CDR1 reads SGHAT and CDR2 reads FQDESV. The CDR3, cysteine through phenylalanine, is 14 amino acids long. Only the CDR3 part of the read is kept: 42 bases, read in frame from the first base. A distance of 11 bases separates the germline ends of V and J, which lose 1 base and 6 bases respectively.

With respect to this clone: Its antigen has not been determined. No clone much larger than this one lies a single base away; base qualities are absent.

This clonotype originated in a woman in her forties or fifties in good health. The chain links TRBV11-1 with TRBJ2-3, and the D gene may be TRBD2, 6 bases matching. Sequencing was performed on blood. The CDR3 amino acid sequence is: CASSLEWGVDTQYF. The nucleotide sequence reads TGTGCCAGCAGCTTAGAATGGGGGGTGGATACGCAGTATTTT.